This TCR beta chain was captured in a study of OX40 agonist ivuxolimab in advanced cancers. The CDR3 extends over 15 amino acids. Trimming cost V 0 bases and J 7 bases, with 12 bases left between them. Germline CDR1 and CDR2: MNHNY and SVGAGI (reference sequence). Produced via immunoSEQ multiplex PCR; TCRdb's table is partial and in-frame only. The sample contains around 30,000 clones, 70% to 80% of which appear only once. This sequence was found in an adult with an advanced solid tumor such as melanoma, head and neck, liver or kidney cancer. The source was CD4+ or CD8+ T cells sorted from blood, collected in a trial of the OX40 agonist ivuxolimab. The chain combines TRBV6-6 with TRBJ2-2; D might be TRBD2 (5 bases). CDR3 region: CASSYSTTSYGELFF. CDR3 nucleotides: TGTGCCAGCAGTTACTCGACTACCTCATACGGGGAGCTGTTTTTT.